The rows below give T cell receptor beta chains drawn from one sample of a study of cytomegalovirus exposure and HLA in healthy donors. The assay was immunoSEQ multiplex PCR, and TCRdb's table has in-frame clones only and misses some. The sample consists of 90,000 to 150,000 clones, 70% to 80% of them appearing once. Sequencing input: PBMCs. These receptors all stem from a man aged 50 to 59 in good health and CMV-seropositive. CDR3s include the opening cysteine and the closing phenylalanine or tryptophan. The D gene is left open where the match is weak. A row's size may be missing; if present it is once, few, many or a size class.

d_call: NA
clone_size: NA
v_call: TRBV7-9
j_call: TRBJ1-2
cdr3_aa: CASSLEAFGADYGYTF
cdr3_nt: TGTGCCAGCAGCCTCGAAGCCTTTGGGGCAGACTATGGCTACACCTTC

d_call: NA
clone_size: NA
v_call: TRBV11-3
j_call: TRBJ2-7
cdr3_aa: CASSPVRGESYEQYF
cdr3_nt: TGTGCCAGCAGCCCAGTACGCGGGGAGTCCTACGAGCAGTACTTC

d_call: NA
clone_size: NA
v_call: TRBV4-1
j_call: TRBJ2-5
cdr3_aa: CASSQVYHGLGETQYF
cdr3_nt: TGCGCCAGCAGCCAAGTGTATCACGGGTTAGGTGAGACCCAGTACTTC

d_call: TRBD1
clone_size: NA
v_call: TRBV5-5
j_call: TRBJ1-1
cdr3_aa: CASSLAGQAQAFF
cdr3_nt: TGTGCCAGCAGCTTGGCTGGACAGGCGCAGGCTTTCTTT

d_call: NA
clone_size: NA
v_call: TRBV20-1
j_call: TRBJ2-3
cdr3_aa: CSASGTDTQYF
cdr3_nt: TGCAGTGCTAGCGGGACAGATACGCAGTATTTT

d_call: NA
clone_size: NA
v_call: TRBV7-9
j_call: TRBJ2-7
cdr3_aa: CASSFFPAGVYYEQYF
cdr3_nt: TGTGCCAGCAGCTTCTTCCCTGCAGGGGTCTATTACGAGCAGTACTTC

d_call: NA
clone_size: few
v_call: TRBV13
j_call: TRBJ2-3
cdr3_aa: CASSSLGGSTDTQYF
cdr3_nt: TGTGCCAGCAGCTCCCTAGGCGGGAGCACAGATACGCAGTATTTT

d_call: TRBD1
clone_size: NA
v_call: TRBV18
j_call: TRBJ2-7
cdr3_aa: CASSPQGQGRNEQYF
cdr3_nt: TGTGCCAGCTCACCACAGGGACAGGGTAGGAACGAGCAGTACTTC

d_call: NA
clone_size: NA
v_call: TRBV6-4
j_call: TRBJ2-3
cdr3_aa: CASSEKAEDTQYF
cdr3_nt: TGTGCCAGCAGTGAAAAGGCGGAAGATACGCAGTATTTT

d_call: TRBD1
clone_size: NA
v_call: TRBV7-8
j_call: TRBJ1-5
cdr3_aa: CASSPRQGDQPQHF
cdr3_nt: TGTGCCAGCAGCCCCCGACAGGGAGATCAGCCCCAGCATTTT

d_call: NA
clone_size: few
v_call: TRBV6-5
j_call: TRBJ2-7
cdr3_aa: CASSGGYEQYF
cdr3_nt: TGTGCCTCATCCGGGGGCTACGAGCAGTACTTC

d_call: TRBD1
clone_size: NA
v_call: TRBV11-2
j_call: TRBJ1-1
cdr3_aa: CASLDRGRGAFF
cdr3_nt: TGTGCCAGTCTCGACAGGGGGCGCGGAGCTTTCTTT

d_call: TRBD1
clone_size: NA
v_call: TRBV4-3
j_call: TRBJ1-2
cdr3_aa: CASSQAGTAYGYTF
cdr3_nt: TGCGCCAGCAGCCAAGCCGGGACAGCCTATGGCTACACCTTC

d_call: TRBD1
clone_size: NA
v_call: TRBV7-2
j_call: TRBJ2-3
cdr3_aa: CASDRGFTDTQYF
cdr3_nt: TGTGCCAGCGACAGGGGATTTACAGATACGCAGTATTTT

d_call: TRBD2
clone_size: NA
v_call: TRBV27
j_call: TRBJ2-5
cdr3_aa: CATRLSGRARETQYF
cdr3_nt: TGTGCCACCCGACTTAGCGGGAGGGCCCGTGAGACCCAGTACTTC

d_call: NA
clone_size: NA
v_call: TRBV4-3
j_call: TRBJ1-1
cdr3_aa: CASSQEMGINTEAFF
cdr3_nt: TGCGCCAGCAGCCAAGAAATGGGCATAAACACTGAAGCTTTCTTT

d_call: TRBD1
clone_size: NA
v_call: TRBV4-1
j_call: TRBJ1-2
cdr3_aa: CASSQTGQDYGYTF
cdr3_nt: TGCGCCAGCAGCCAGACGGGACAGGACTATGGCTACACCTTC

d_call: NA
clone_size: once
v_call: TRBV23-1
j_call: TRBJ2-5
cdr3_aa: CASSQRTAPQETQYF
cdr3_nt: TGCGCCAGCAGTCAACGGACAGCCCCACAAGAGACCCAGTACTTC

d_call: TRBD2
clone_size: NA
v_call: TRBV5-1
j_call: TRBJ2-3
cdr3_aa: CASSSETSGTDTQYF
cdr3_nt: TGCGCCAGCAGCTCGGAGACTAGCGGCACAGATACGCAGTATTTT

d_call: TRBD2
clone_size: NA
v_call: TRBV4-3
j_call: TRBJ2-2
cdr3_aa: CASSQGLGTGTSHTGELFF
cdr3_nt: TGCGCCAGCAGCCAAGGTCTGGGGACCGGGACTAGCCACACCGGGGAGCTGTTTTTT

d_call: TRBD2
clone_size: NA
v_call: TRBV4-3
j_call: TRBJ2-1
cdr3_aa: CASSHPSRTSEWSEQFF
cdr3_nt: TGCGCCAGCAGCCATCCCTCCAGGACTAGCGAGTGGAGTGAGCAGTTCTTC

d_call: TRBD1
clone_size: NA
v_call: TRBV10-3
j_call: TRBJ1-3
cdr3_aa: CASRDRGSGNTIYF
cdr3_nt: TGTGCCTCCCGGGACAGGGGGTCTGGAAACACCATATATTTT

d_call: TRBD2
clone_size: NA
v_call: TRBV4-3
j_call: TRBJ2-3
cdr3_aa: CASSQETAGGITDTQYF
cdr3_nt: TGCGCCAGCAGCCAAGAGACGGCGGGGGGGATCACAGATACGCAGTATTTT

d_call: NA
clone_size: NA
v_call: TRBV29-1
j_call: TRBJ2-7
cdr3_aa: CSVRGAEGIGF
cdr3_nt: TGCAGCGTTCGCGGGGCAGAGGGGATTGGCTTC

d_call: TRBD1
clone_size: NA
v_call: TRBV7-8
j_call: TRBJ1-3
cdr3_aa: CASSFNRGSGNTIYF
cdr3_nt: TGTGCCAGCAGCTTCAACAGGGGATCTGGAAACACCATATATTTT

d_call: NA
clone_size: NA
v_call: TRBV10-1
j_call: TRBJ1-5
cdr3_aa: CASSEEREQPQHF
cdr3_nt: TGCGCCAGCAGTGAGGAGAGGGAACAGCCCCAGCATTTT

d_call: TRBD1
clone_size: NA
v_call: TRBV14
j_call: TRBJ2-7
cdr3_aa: CASSRDRTYEQYF
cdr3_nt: TGTGCCAGCAGCCGGGACAGGACCTACGAGCAGTACTTC

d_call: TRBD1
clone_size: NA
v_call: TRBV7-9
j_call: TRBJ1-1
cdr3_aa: CASRRRAQGSGDTEAFF
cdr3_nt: TGTGCCAGCAGAAGAAGGGCACAGGGGAGTGGGGACACTGAAGCTTTCTTT

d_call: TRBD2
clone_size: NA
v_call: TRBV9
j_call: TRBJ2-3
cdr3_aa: CASSGRLAGLTDTQYF
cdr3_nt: TGTGCCAGCAGCGGACGACTAGCGGGCCTCACAGATACGCAGTATTTT

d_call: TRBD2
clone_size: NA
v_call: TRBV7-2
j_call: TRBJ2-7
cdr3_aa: CASLYLAGPSSEQYF
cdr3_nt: TGTGCCAGCCTTTATTTAGCGGGGCCGTCGTCCGAGCAGTACTTC

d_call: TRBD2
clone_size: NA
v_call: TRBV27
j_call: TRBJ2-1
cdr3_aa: CASSLASGRISNEQFF
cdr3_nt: TGTGCCAGCAGTTTGGCGAGCGGGAGGATATCGAATGAGCAGTTCTTC

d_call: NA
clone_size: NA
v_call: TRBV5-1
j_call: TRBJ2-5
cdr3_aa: CASSLGGSSGQETQYF
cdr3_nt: TGCGCCAGCAGCTTGGGAGGGAGTAGCGGACAAGAGACCCAGTACTTC

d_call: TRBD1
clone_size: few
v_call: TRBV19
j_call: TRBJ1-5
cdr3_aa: CASSALIGTDILW
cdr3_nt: TGTGCCAGTAGTGCACTAATCGGGACAGATATCTTGTGG

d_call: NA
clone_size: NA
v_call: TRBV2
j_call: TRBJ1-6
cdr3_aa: CASRITTGLSSPLHF
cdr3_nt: TGTGCCAGCAGAATTACTACAGGGCTGAGTTCACCCCTCCACTTT

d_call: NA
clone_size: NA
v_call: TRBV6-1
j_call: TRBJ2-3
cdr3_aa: CASSEALGNLKDTQYF
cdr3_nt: TGTGCCAGCAGTGAAGCTCTCGGGAATTTGAAAGATACGCAGTATTTT